These 9 T cell receptor beta chains share one sample of origin, sequenced in a study of T cell changes during pregnancy in multiple sclerosis. Measured with immunoSEQ multiplex PCR; TCRdb has only the in-frame clones, and not every one. The sample shows around 62,000 clones, roughly 93% of them seen only once. Sequencing used CD8+ T cells from peripheral blood mononuclear cells, obtained in the second trimester of pregnancy. The receptors were sampled from a female donor with multiple sclerosis, enrolled in a pregnancy study.

The chain has TRBV10-2 and TRBJ2-1; 9 nucleotides agree with TRBD1. The germline V gene encodes CDR1 WSHSY and CDR2 SAAADI. J was trimmed by 5 bases and V by 0 bases; bases with no gene match: 14. CDR3 size: 19 residues. CDR3 nucleotide sequence: TGCGCCAGCAGTGAGTCGACTCTCCTTACAGGGGGCATTAACAATGAGCAGTTCTTC. Its translation: CASSESTLLTGGINNEQFF.

V gene TRBV7-2 combines with J gene TRBJ1-1; 8 bases align to TRBD1. Germline V gene lookup returns CDR1 SGHTA and CDR2 FQGNSA. J lost 3 bases, V lost 1 base, and 7 bases had no gene match. This CDR3 spans 16 amino acids. The CDR3 nucleotides read TGTGCCAGCAGCTTAGACAGAGAGACAGGGGACACTGAAGCTTTCTTT. This translates into CASSLDRETGDTEAFF.

Details on this clone: At the DNA level, this CDR3 is encoded by other sequences in the same sample as well. V and J are TRBV5-1 and TRBJ1-5; 7 positions match TRBD1. Looked up from germline, CDR1 is SGHRS and CDR2 is YFSETQ. There are 16 residues in the CDR3. J gave up 0 bases and V 3 bases, and 6 bases lay outside the gene matches. CDR3 loop: CASSWGTGDSNQPQHF. CDR3 nucleotides: TGCGCCAGCAGCTGGGGAACAGGGGATAGCAATCAGCCCCAGCATTTT. Full variable domain (missing parts from reference TRBV5-1 and TRBJ1-5): KAGVTQTPRYLIKTRGQQVTLSCSPISGHRSVSWYQQTPGQGLQFLFEYFSETQRNKGNFPGRFSGRQFSNSRSEMNVSTLELGDSALYLCASSWGTGDSNQPQHFGDGTRLSIL.

V is TRBV7-9 and J is TRBJ1-4; D is undetermined. The CDR3 runs 13 residues. Deletions cut 11 bases from V and 6 bases from J, with 16 bases between. Germline CDR1 is SEHNR and CDR2 is FQNEAQ (reference sequence). Here the CDR3 reads CAGVRGNDEKLFF. The CDR3 region has the DNA TGTGCCGGAGTCAGAGGGAATGATGAAAAACTGTTTTTT.

This sequence joins TRBV9 and TRBJ2-3; tentative D call: TRBD2 (6 bases). From germline, CDR1 is SGDLS and CDR2 YYNGEE. Trimming took 3 bases from V and 6 from J, leaving 11 bases between them. The CDR3 is 13 residues long. The CDR3 protein is CASSAERADTQYF. The CDR3 nucleotides read TGTGCCAGCAGCGCCGAGCGGGCCGATACGCAGTATTTT.

This chain links TRBV7-9 with TRBJ2-3, with D tentatively TRBD1 (5 bases). The CDR3 loop spans 15 amino acids. Germline loops: CDR1 SEHNR, CDR2 FQNEAQ (reference sequence). The V end lost 1 base, the J end lost 1 base, and 9 bases lay between the germline ends. The CDR3 DNA sequence: TGTGCCAGCAGCTTAGTAGGACAACGCACAGATACGCAGTATTTT. Protein sequence: CASSLVGQRTDTQYF. The variable domain in full, with the rest retrieved from reference TRBV7-9 and TRBJ2-3, is DTGVSQNPRHKITKRGQNVTFRCDPISEHNRLYWYRQTLGQGPEFLTYFQNEAQLEKSRLLSDRFSAERPKGSFSTLEIQRTEQGDSAMYLCASSLVGQRTDTQYFGPGTRLTVL.

The rearrangement uses TRBV9 and TRBJ1-2, with 9 bases that match TRBD1. V lost 3 bases to trimming and J lost 4 bases; unmatched junction nucleotides: 13. This CDR3 region has 17 residues. Per germline, CDR1 SGDLS and CDR2 YYNGEE. CDR3 sequence: CASSAPGSGQGFYGYTF. For the CDR3, the DNA is TGTGCCAGCAGCGCCCCCGGGTCGGGACAGGGCTTCTATGGCTACACCTTC.

The chain carries TRBV6-4 and TRBJ1-2, with 8 bases identical to TRBD1. V lost 6 bases, J lost 0 bases, and 6 bases stayed unmatched. The CDR3 runs 15 residues. CDR1 is MRHNA, CDR2 SNTAGT, per germline. The CDR3 here is CASRPGTGPNYGYTF. The CDR3 bases are TGTGCCAGCAGACCCGGGACAGGACCTAACTATGGCTACACCTTC.

The chain carries TRBV4-1 and TRBJ2-5; 7 nucleotides agree with TRBD2. J gave up 4 bases and V 1 base, and 3 bases lay outside the gene matches. The germline gives CDR1 MGHRA, CDR2 YSYEKL. CDR3 size: 14 residues. The CDR3 is CASSQGSGIETQYF. Written as DNA, the CDR3 is TGCGCCAGCAGCCAAGGAAGCGGGATAGAGACCCAGTACTTC.